These T cell receptor beta chains were read from a single sample in a study of blood T cell repertoires in COVID-19. Generated by immunoSEQ multiplex PCR, the TCRdb table keeps only in-frame clones and is missing some. The sample includes 470,000 or so clones, approximately 83% of them seen just once. Material for sequencing was peripheral blood. The receptors were sampled from a human donor in a cohort sampled during active COVID-19. Each CDR3 is given with its conserved first and last residue. A D gene is named only where the DNA matches it firmly. The listing skips clone size in some rows; elsewhere it reads once, few, many or a size class.

CDR3,DNA,size,D,J,V
CASSLSKRESYEQYF,TGCGCCAGCAGCTTGAGCAAGCGGGAGAGCTACGAGCAGTACTTC,-,TRBD2,TRBJ2-7,TRBV5-1
CASRTSGSRETQYF,TGCGCCAGCCGGACTAGCGGGAGCCGGGAGACCCAGTACTTC,-,TRBD2,TRBJ2-5,TRBV5-1
CSVEDIRGTNEKLFF,TGCAGCGTTGAAGATATTAGGGGGACGAATGAAAAACTGTTTTTT,-,-,TRBJ1-4,TRBV29-1
CASSERGAGVETQYF,TGCGCCAGCAGCGAAAGGGGAGCGGGAGTGGAGACCCAGTACTTC,few,TRBD2,TRBJ2-5,TRBV4-1
CASSPTLGGYEQYF,TGTGCCAGCAGCCCGACTCTGGGGGGATACGAGCAGTACTTC,-,-,TRBJ2-7,TRBV11-2
CASGLLVTEAFF,TGTGCCAGCGGCCTGCTAGTCACTGAAGCTTTCTTT,-,-,TRBJ1-1,TRBV28
CASSLDRLSYEQYF,TGCGCCAGCAGCTTGGACAGGCTCTCCTACGAGCAGTACTTC,-,-,TRBJ2-7,TRBV5-1
CASSLLRTSGNEQFF,TGTGCCAGTAGTCTCTTGCGGACTAGCGGAAATGAGCAGTTCTTC,-,TRBD2,TRBJ2-1,TRBV19
CASSMDSYQPQHF,TGTGCCAGTAGTATGGACAGTTATCAGCCCCAGCATTTT,-,-,TRBJ1-5,TRBV19
CASSPRADNYGYTF,TGTGCCAGCAGCCCGAGGGCAGACAACTATGGCTACACCTTC,-,-,TRBJ1-2,TRBV7-2
CASSESGIEKLFF,TGTGCCAGCAGTGAATCGGGTATCGAAAAACTGTTTTTT,-,-,TRBJ1-4,TRBV6-1
CASSKDSQSYNEQFF,TGTGCCAGCAGCAAGGACAGCCAGTCCTACAATGAGCAGTTCTTC,once,-,TRBJ2-1,TRBV5-5
CASSWYKAGHSSYNEQFF,TGTGCCAGCAGCTGGTACAAAGCGGGGCATAGCTCCTACAATGAGCAGTTCTTC,few,TRBD2,TRBJ2-1,TRBV5-6
CASSQEDRGNEQFF,TGTGCCAGCAGCCAGGAGGACAGGGGGAATGAGCAGTTCTTC,once,TRBD1,TRBJ2-1,TRBV3-1/TRBV3-2
CASSPGRNTEAFF,TGTGCCAGCAGCCCAGGCAGAAACACTGAAGCTTTCTTT,-,-,TRBJ1-1,TRBV7-3
CASSNPIDRENQPQHF,TGTGCCAGCAGTAACCCAATCGACAGGGAGAATCAGCCCCAGCATTTT,-,TRBD1,TRBJ1-5,TRBV28
CATRDKGNTEAFF,TGTGCCACCCGGGACAAGGGGAACACTGAAGCTTTCTTT,-,-,TRBJ1-1,TRBV6-4
CASSLGQASYNEQFF,TGCGCCAGCAGCTTGGGGCAGGCCTCCTACAATGAGCAGTTCTTC,-,-,TRBJ2-1,TRBV5-1
CASSFVGARGNTIYF,TGTGCCAGCAGTTTCGTGGGGGCGCGAGGAAACACCATATATTTT,-,-,TRBJ1-3,TRBV28
CAWSQVTNSPLHF,TGTGCCTGGAGTCAGGTGACTAATTCACCCCTCCACTTT,-,-,TRBJ1-6,TRBV30
CASSSQGNTEAFF,TGTGCCAGCAGCTCACAGGGGAACACTGAAGCTTTCTTT,-,-,TRBJ1-1,TRBV6-6
CASRPTVSNYGYTF,TGTGCCAGCAGACCGACAGTTTCGAACTATGGCTACACCTTC,-,-,TRBJ1-2,TRBV6-6
CATSRGYNEKLFF,TGTGCCACCAGTCGGGGATATAATGAAAAACTGTTTTTT,-,-,TRBJ1-4,TRBV15
CSVVSQGAGEQFF,TGCAGCGTTGTGTCGCAGGGGGCCGGTGAGCAGTTCTTC,once,TRBD1,TRBJ2-1,TRBV29-1
CASSGDGPGQENSPLHF,TGTGCCAGCAGTGGGGATGGCCCGGGACAGGAAAATTCACCCCTCCACTTT,-,TRBD1,TRBJ1-6,TRBV6-1
CASSPGLNSNQPQHF,TGTGCCAGCTCACCGGGACTGAACAGCAATCAGCCCCAGCATTTT,-,-,TRBJ1-5,TRBV18
CASSPPGDYSNQPQHF,TGTGCCAGCAGTCCCCCAGGGGATTATAGCAATCAGCCCCAGCATTTT,-,-,TRBJ1-5,TRBV25-1
CASSKGQGEGEQYF,TGTGCCAGCAGCAAGGGACAGGGGGAAGGCGAGCAGTACTTC,-,TRBD1,TRBJ2-7,TRBV5-4
CASSQMDRGRADTQYF,TGTGCCAGCAGCCAAATGGACAGGGGTAGGGCAGATACGCAGTATTTT,once,TRBD1,TRBJ2-3,TRBV3-1/TRBV3-2
CASSLNDRGYNEQFF,TGCGCCAGCAGCTTAAACGACAGGGGTTACAATGAGCAGTTCTTC,-,TRBD1,TRBJ2-1,TRBV5-1
CASSPPLAVNNEQFF,TGTGCCAGCTCACCTCCGTTAGCGGTTAACAATGAGCAGTTCTTC,-,-,TRBJ2-1,TRBV18
CASSKERGNGGANVLTF,TGTGCCAGCAGCAAAGAAAGGGGAAATGGTGGGGCCAACGTCCTGACTTTC,-,-,TRBJ2-6,TRBV21-1
CASSQGGTINYGYTF,TGCGCCAGCAGCCAAGGCGGGACTATTAACTATGGCTACACCTTC,-,-,TRBJ1-2,TRBV4-1
CASSLSGSTDTQYF,TGTGCCAGCAGTTTGTCGGGGAGCACAGATACGCAGTATTTT,-,-,TRBJ2-3,TRBV28
CASSYRKQGTHGKLFF,TGTGCCAGCAGTTATCGGAAACAGGGTACCCATGGAAAACTGTTTTTT,once,-,TRBJ1-4,TRBV6-5
CASSQGTGTSGRSTDTQYF,TGCGCCAGCAGCCAAGGGACCGGGACTAGCGGGAGGTCGACAGATACGCAGTATTTT,once,TRBD2,TRBJ2-3,TRBV4-1
CASSLSGRVYNEQFF,TGCGCCAGCAGCTTAAGCGGGAGGGTCTACAATGAGCAGTTCTTC,-,TRBD2,TRBJ2-1,TRBV5-1
CASSSRGRGFSGLHEQYF,TGTGCCAGTAGCTCGAGGGGGAGGGGTTTCTCGGGCTTGCACGAGCAGTACTTC,-,-,TRBJ2-7,TRBV19
CASMLRQGDTGELFF,TGCGCCAGCATGTTACGGCAGGGGGACACCGGGGAGCTGTTTTTT,-,TRBD1,TRBJ2-2,TRBV5-1
CASSLLTGSPYNEQFF,TGTGCCAGCTCATTGCTTACGGGATCCCCTTACAATGAGCAGTTCTTC,-,-,TRBJ2-1,TRBV18
CASSFLLAGGLNEQFF,TGCGCCAGCAGCTTTCTACTAGCGGGAGGGTTGAATGAGCAGTTCTTC,-,TRBD2,TRBJ2-1,TRBV5-1
CASSEYFGQRDNEQFF,TGTGCCAGCAGTGAATATTTTGGACAGAGAGACAATGAGCAGTTCTTC,-,-,TRBJ2-1,TRBV25-1
CASSLWDRVYEQYF,TGTGCCAGCAGTTTGTGGGACAGGGTCTACGAGCAGTACTTC,few,TRBD1,TRBJ2-7,TRBV27
CSASSKRGEQFF,TGCAGTGCTAGTTCCAAGCGGGGTGAGCAGTTCTTC,-,TRBD2,TRBJ2-1,TRBV20-1
CASSSGQPYGYTF,TGTGCCAGCAGTTCGGGACAGCCCTATGGCTACACCTTC,once,TRBD1,TRBJ1-2,TRBV27
CASSLAGDGSPYEQYF,TGTGCCAGCAGCTTAGCGGGGGACGGGAGCCCCTACGAGCAGTACTTC,-,-,TRBJ2-7,TRBV7-2
CASSLEDRGTDTQYF,TGCGCCAGCAGCTTGGAGGACAGGGGAACAGATACGCAGTATTTT,-,TRBD1,TRBJ2-3,TRBV5-1
CSVLGRDFYGYTF,TGCAGCGTTCTTGGACGGGACTTCTATGGCTACACCTTC,once,-,TRBJ1-2,TRBV29-1
CASSKFRGRGTEAFF,TGTGCCAGCAGCAAATTTAGAGGGCGAGGCACTGAAGCTTTCTTT,once,-,TRBJ1-1,TRBV11-2